This T cell receptor beta chain was recorded in a study of post-analysis software for immune sequencing data. Notes on the study in general: Compared against controls, patients with multiple sclerosis displayed significantly lower normalized Chao1 diversity. Patients had higher frequencies than controls of about five TRBV segments, including TRBV5-6, TRBV5-1 and TRBV20-1. Samples prepared in the same batch strongly co-clustered by F measure.

Tagging with unique molecular identifiers was a feature of the TCR beta cDNA libraries. TCRdb ran MiXCR on the PCR reads and lists one entry per CDR3 protein. Of under 900,000 distinct CDR3 sequences in the sample, approximately 53% were seen once. V shed 7 bases and J shed 0 bases, with 12 bases lying between them. This CDR3 has 14 residues. The V gene's germline CDR1 is MDHEN and CDR2 SYDVKM. Concerning this clonotype itself: Its antigen is currently unknown.

The clonotype was recovered from a girl aged 10 to 17 with multiple sclerosis. The genes are TRBV28 and TRBJ1-1, with TRBD1 as a possible D gene (5 bases). The material sequenced was blood. CDR3: CASITGTLNTEAFF. Here the CDR3 DNA reads TGTGCCAGCATAACCGGGACTCTGAACACTGAAGCTTTCTTT. The full variable domain, with the rest looked up from reference TRBV28 and TRBJ1-1, is DVKVTQSSRYLVKRTGEKVFLECVQDMDHENMFWYRQDPGLGLRLIYFSYDVKMKEKGDIPEGYSVSREKKERFSLILESASTNQTSMYLCASITGTLNTEAFFGQGTRLTVV.